The 7 T cell receptor beta chains reported below all come from one sample, sequenced in a study of beta chain features in type 1 diabetes. Findings and limits, study-wide: Across all four CD4+ subsets, people with type 1 diabetes showed modestly shorter TCRB CDR3s.

These receptors are not linked to any known antigen. The whole isolated RNA underwent reverse transcription, so sequencing captured expressed TCRB transcripts. Here immunoSEQ multiplex PCR was the method, and the copy in TCRdb shows in-frame clones only, minus some. The sample consists of 500,000 to 800,000 clones, around 12% of them appearing once. Sequenced sample: naive CD4+ T cells from blood. The source of these receptors is a man aged 25-45 years with type 1 diabetes.

The rearrangement uses TRBV5-4 and TRBJ1-1, with TRBD1 identical over 7 bases. The CDR3 covers 14 residues. The germline V gene encodes CDR1 SGHNT and CDR2 YYREEE (reference sequence). The V segment lost 2 bases and the J segment 0 bases; nucleotides outside the gene matches: 1. Written as DNA, the CDR3 is TGTGCCAGCAGCTTTGGACAGGTGAACACTGAAGCTTTCTTT. It yields the protein CASSFGQVNTEAFF.

The chain has TRBV4-3 and TRBJ1-1, with D unresolved. This CDR3 is 12 amino acids long. The germline V gene has CDR1 LGHNA and CDR2 YSLEER. Trimming took off 0 bases at V and 2 bases at J, with 1 base between the two ends. The CDR3 is CASSQDNTEAFF. DNA for the CDR3: TGCGCCAGCAGCCAAGATAACACTGAAGCTTTCTTT.

The chain employs TRBV28 and TRBJ1-2; D is undetermined. This CDR3 region has 13 residues. Germline CDR1 is MDHEN and CDR2 is SYDVKM. Trimming removed 6 bases at V and 3 bases at J, with 11 bases between. The CDR3 region is CASSRGYYYGYTF. CDR3 bases: TGTGCCAGCAGCCGAGGGTATTACTATGGCTACACCTTC.

The chain links TRBV7-2 to TRBJ1-2; maybe TRBD1 (5 bases). Trimming cost V 2 bases and J 8 bases, with 15 bases left between them. Germline values: CDR1 SGHTA, CDR2 FQGNSA. The CDR3 consists of 14 residues. The CDR3 DNA reads as TGTGCCAGCAGCTTAATCGAATCCTCAGGGGGCTACACCTTC. Protein: CASSLIESSGGYTF.

This clone was detected a few times. V and J are TRBV7-9 and TRBJ1-1, with 9 bases lining up with TRBD1. CDR1 is SEHNR, CDR2 FQNEAQ, per germline (reference sequence). The CDR3 has 14 residues. V shed 5 bases, J shed 4 bases, and the junction held 5 bases outside the gene matches. CDR3 residues: CASSVQGAPTEAFF. In nucleotides, the CDR3 is TGTGCCAGCAGCGTACAGGGGGCGCCCACTGAAGCTTTCTTT.

The V call is TRBV9, the J call TRBJ2-1; 7 bases fit TRBD2. The length of the CDR3 is 14 residues. CDR1 is SGDLS and CDR2 is YYNGEE in the germline V gene. After removal of 7 bases from V and 4 bases from J, the junction contained 8 bases not matched to a gene. DNA for the CDR3: TGTGCCAGCGGCCAGGGAGGGAAGTACAATGAGCAGTTCTTC. Its protein is CASGQGGKYNEQFF.

This clone has only a few counts. The chain couples TRBV7-2 to TRBJ1-6; a possible D gene is TRBD1 (6 bases). The germline V gene encodes CDR1 SGHTA and CDR2 FQGNSA. The CDR3 covers 15 residues. Trimming removed 3 bases at V and 7 bases at J, with 13 bases between. CDR3 nucleotides: TGTGCCAGCAGCTTCTCGGCAGGGGACAATTCACCCCTCCACTTT. It yields the protein CASSFSAGDNSPLHF.